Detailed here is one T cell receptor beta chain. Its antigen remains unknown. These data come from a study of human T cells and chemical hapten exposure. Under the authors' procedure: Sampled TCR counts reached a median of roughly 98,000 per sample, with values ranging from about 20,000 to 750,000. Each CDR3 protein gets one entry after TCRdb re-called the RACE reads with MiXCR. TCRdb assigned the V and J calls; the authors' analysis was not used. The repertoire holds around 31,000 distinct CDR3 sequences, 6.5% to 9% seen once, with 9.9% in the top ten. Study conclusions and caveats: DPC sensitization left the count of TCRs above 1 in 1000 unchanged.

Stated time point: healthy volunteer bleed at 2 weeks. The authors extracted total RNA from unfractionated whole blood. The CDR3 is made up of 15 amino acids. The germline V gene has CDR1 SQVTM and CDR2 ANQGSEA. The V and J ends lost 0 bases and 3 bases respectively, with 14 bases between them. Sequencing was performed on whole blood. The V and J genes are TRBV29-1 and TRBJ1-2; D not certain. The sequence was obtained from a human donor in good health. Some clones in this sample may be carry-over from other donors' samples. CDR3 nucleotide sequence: TGCAGCGTTGAAGATCTTTTGGCAGGAGACTATGGCTACACCTTC. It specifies CSVEDLLAGDYGYTF.